The 2 T cell receptor beta chains given below trace back to one sample, sequenced in a study of blood T cell repertoires in COVID-19. Sequenced by immunoSEQ multiplex PCR; TCRdb stores in-frame clones only, minus some. The table lists around 190,000 clones, 88% of them singletons. The sample taken for sequencing was peripheral blood. The receptors stem from a man under 40 with acute or convalescent COVID-19.

V usage is TRBV24-1 and J usage is TRBJ2-5, with a possible D match to TRBD1 (6 bases). CDR1 and CDR2 from the germline V gene are KGHDR and SFDVKD. V dropped 3 bases and J dropped 2 bases, with 21 bases sitting between them. The CDR3 runs 18 residues. CDR3 DNA: TGTGCCACCAGTGATGGAGCCCGAGAGACAGGCCGGCAAGAGACCCAGTACTTC. It specifies CATSDGARETGRQETQYF.

CDR3 loop: CASSSQGGQGPYEQYF. The CDR3 coding sequence is TGTGCCAGCAGCTCCCAAGGGGGACAGGGCCCCTACGAGCAGTACTTC. The chain recombines TRBV7-6 with TRBJ2-7; 9 bases match TRBD1. Germline V gene sequence: CDR1 SGHVS, CDR2 FNYEAQ. This CDR3 has 16 residues. With 4 bases clipped from V and 2 bases from J, the junction kept 9 bases outside the gene matches.